One sample yielded the 32 T cell receptor beta chains listed below, sequenced in a study of PD-L1 blockade in urothelial cancer. Measured with immunoSEQ multiplex PCR; TCRdb has only the in-frame clones, and not every one. Among around 50,000 clones listed, 82% were seen once. Time point indicated: pretreatment peripheral blood. The input for sequencing was PBMCs, taken around atezolizumab (anti-PD-L1) treatment. These receptors came from a man aged 50 or older with urothelial cancer.

The chain has TRBV28 and TRBJ2-7; tentatively, D is TRBD1 (5 bases). The CDR3 runs 15 residues. Germline V lookup: CDR1 MDHEN, CDR2 SYDVKM. Between the trimmed V and J ends, which lost 3 bases and 3 bases, there was a span of 15 bases. The CDR3 DNA reads as TGTGCCAGCAGTTTTCAAAGGGGCTCCATCTACGAGCAGTACGTC. It encodes CASSFQRGSIYEQYV.

V gene TRBV18 combines with J gene TRBJ2-7, with D maybe TRBD2 (6 bases). V lost 3 bases, J lost 9 bases, and 15 bases lay in between. Germline V gene sequence: CDR1 KGHSH, CDR2 LQKENI. The length of the CDR3 is 13 residues. The CDR3 reads CASSPGQGLRQYV. The DNA of the CDR3 is TGTGCCAGCTCACCGGGCCAGGGACTCCGGCAGTACGTC.

This clone was seen a single time. This chain connects TRBV5-5 to TRBJ1-3, with 8 bases aligning to TRBD1. The length of the CDR3 is 15 residues. The junction had 4 bases not matched to a gene; V was cut back by 5 bases and J by 0 bases. Germline V lookup: CDR1 SGHKS, CDR2 YYEKEE (reference sequence). The CDR3 coding sequence is TGTGCCAGCAGTCGGGACAGGTACTCTGGAAACACCATATATTTT. The encoded protein is CASSRDRYSGNTIYF. Full variable domain (missing parts from reference TRBV5-5 and TRBJ1-3): DAGVTQSPTHLIKTRGQQVTLRCSPISGHKSVSWYQQVLGQGPQFIFQYYEKEERGRGNFPDRFSARQFPNYSSELNVNALLLGDSALYLCASSRDRYSGNTIYFGEGSWLTVV.

V is TRBV4-2 and J is TRBJ2-6, with TRBD1 matching over 7 bases. The CDR3 covers 17 residues. With 3 bases clipped from V and 2 bases from J, the junction kept 7 bases outside the gene matches. Germline assignment: CDR1 LGHNA and CDR2 YNFKEQ. The CDR3 sequence is CASSHIRGSTGANVLTF. CDR3 bases: TGTGCCAGCAGCCATATCAGGGGGTCTACTGGGGCCAACGTCCTGACTTTC.

The chain carries TRBV6-4 and TRBJ2-6; no clear D gene. CDR3 size: 14 residues. V was pared by 3 bases and J by 0 bases, with 3 bases between. Germline values: CDR1 MRHNA, CDR2 SNTAGT. The CDR3 coding sequence is TGTGCCAGCAGTGAATACTCTGGGGCCAACGTCCTGACTTTC. Protein: CASSEYSGANVLTF.

The chain uses TRBV11-2 and TRBJ1-2; TRBD1 is a possible D gene (5 bases). The V gene lost 1 base and the J gene lost 4 bases, with 7 bases spanning the gap. The CDR3 contains 13 residues. Germline V CDR1 and CDR2: SGHAT, FQNNGV. The CDR3 nucleotides read TGTGCCAGCAGCTTAGGACAGAGCTATGGCTACACCTTC. As protein: CASSLGQSYGYTF.

The J gene is TRBJ1-6, the V gene TRBV10-2, with no clear D. This CDR3 spans 16 amino acids. In germline, CDR1 is WSHSY, CDR2 SAAADI. V gave up 0 bases and J gave up 7 bases, with 13 bases separating them. The CDR3 DNA follows: TGCGCCAGCAGTGAGTCGACGTTGGCGGTAAATTCACCCCTCCACTTT. It specifies CASSESTLAVNSPLHF.

The rearrangement joins TRBV10-1 to TRBJ2-1; 8 bases align to TRBD2. CDR3 length: 13 residues. The germline CDR1 and CDR2 sequences are WNHNN and SYGVQD (reference sequence). V shed 0 bases, J shed 12 bases, and the junction held 4 bases outside the gene matches. The CDR3 DNA reads TGCGCCAGCAGTGAGTCGGGACTAGTTGTGCAGTTCTTC. Translating it yields CASSESGLVVQFF.

CDR3 nucleotides: TGTGCCAGCAGCCCTCCCGGACACAGCAATCAGCCCCAGCATTTT. Amino acid sequence: CASSPPGHSNQPQHF. This chain links TRBV7-9 with TRBJ1-5, with a possible D match to TRBD1 (5 bases). This CDR3 has 15 residues. The germline V gene has CDR1 SEHNR and CDR2 FQNEAQ (reference sequence). V gave up 5 bases and J gave up 1 base, with 12 bases separating them.

This clone was counted between two and nine times. This chain connects TRBV6-6 to TRBJ1-3; D gene unclear. CDR1 MNHNY and CDR2 SVGAGI come from the germline V gene (reference sequence). The CDR3 is 15 amino acids. Trimming took 0 bases from V and 2 from J, leaving 8 bases between them. In DNA form, the CDR3 reads TGTGCCAGCAGTTACTCTGATCTAACTGGAAACACCATATATTTT. This codes for CASSYSDLTGNTIYF.

CDR3 bases: TGTGCCAGCAGTTCGGGCTTCCTAGCGGGAGATCTCACAGATACGCAGTATTTT. Protein product: CASSSGFLAGDLTDTQYF. The chain employs TRBV27 and TRBJ2-3; 10 bases match TRBD2. Germline V gives CDR1 MNHEY, CDR2 SMNVEV (reference sequence). With 4 bases clipped from V and 2 bases from J, the junction kept 12 bases outside the gene matches. CDR3 length equals 18 residues.

The chain carries TRBV30 and TRBJ2-7; 8 positions agree with TRBD1. This CDR3 is 14 amino acids long. The germline V gene encodes CDR1 GTSNPN and CDR2 SVGIG (reference sequence). V lost 6 bases, J lost 0 bases, and 7 bases stayed unmatched. CDR3 loop: CACNGQGLSYEQYF. The CDR3, as DNA: TGTGCCTGTAACGGACAGGGCCTCTCCTACGAGCAGTACTTC.

The rearrangement uses TRBV5-1 and TRBJ2-1; D perhaps matches TRBD1 (5 bases). V lost 4 bases to trimming and J lost 10 bases, with 30 bases between them. The CDR3 runs to 18 residues. Per the germline V gene, CDR1 is SGHRS and CDR2 is YFSETQ. The CDR3 region is CASSLLSWGGTAQGEQFF. CDR3 nucleotides: TGCGCCAGCAGCCTCCTCTCTTGGGGCGGTACCGCGCAAGGGGAGCAGTTCTTC. The entire variable domain, with the rest obtained from reference TRBV5-1 and TRBJ2-1, is as follows: KAGVTQTPRYLIKTRGQQVTLSCSPISGHRSVSWYQQTPGQGLQFLFEYFSETQRNKGNFPGRFSGRQFSNSRSEMNVSTLELGDSALYLCASSLLSWGGTAQGEQFFGPGTRLTVL.

The chain recombines TRBV4-1 with TRBJ1-1, with D possibly TRBD1 on 5 matching bases. The CDR3 covers 14 residues. Germline V lookup: CDR1 MGHRA, CDR2 YSYEKL. V was clipped by 0 bases and J by 7 bases, with 12 bases between them. This CDR3 reads CASSQDRMTVEAFF. The CDR3 DNA follows: TGCGCCAGCAGCCAAGACAGGATGACAGTTGAAGCTTTCTTT.

The CDR3 loop reads CASSVAGGPVEQFF. As DNA, the CDR3 is TGTGCCAGCAGCGTAGCGGGAGGGCCGGTTGAGCAGTTCTTC. This chain joins TRBV9 and TRBJ2-1, with 8 bases fitting TRBD2. The V and J ends lost 0 bases and 9 bases, in that order; junction bases with no gene match: 5. From germline, CDR1 is SGDLS and CDR2 YYNGEE. CDR3 length equals 14 residues. Together with reference TRBV9 and TRBJ2-1, the CDR3 gives the full variable domain: DSGVTQTPKHLITATGQRVTLRCSPRSGDLSVYWYQQSLDQGLQFLIQYYNGEERAKGNILERFSAQQFPDLHSELNLSSLELGDSALYFCASSVAGGPVEQFFGPGTRLTVL.

This clone was seen a few times. The V call is TRBV5-1, the J call TRBJ2-3, with 16 bases aligning to TRBD2. The CDR3 is made up of 18 amino acids. V lost 3 bases to trimming and J lost 1 base; unmatched junction nucleotides: 5. Per the germline V gene, CDR1 is SGHRS and CDR2 is YFSETQ. Here the CDR3 reads CASSSGTSGRAGTDTQYF. The CDR3 nucleotides read TGCGCCAGCAGCTCCGGGACTAGCGGGAGGGCGGGCACAGATACGCAGTATTTT.

The V and J genes are TRBV6-6 and TRBJ1-2; 12 bases are shared with TRBD1. This CDR3 is built from 15 residues. Germline V gene data show CDR1 as MNHNY and CDR2 as SVGAGI (reference sequence). The J segment lost 7 bases and the V segment lost 5 bases, leaving 8 bases of the junction unmatched. Here the CDR3 reads CASSRRDRGHGGYTF. Written as DNA, the CDR3 is TGTGCCAGCAGTCGTCGGGACAGGGGGCATGGTGGCTACACCTTC.

The chain links TRBV30 to TRBJ1-4; D possibly corresponds to TRBD1 (6 bases). Germline CDR1 is GTSNPN and CDR2 is SVGIG (reference sequence). This CDR3 spans 15 amino acids. V was clipped by 0 bases and J by 5 bases, with 13 bases between them. The CDR3 nucleotides read TGTGCCTGGAGTGTAGGCTATCAGGGGAATGAAAAACTGTTTTTT. It codes for CAWSVGYQGNEKLFF.

The chain employs TRBV19 and TRBJ1-5; D is unresolved. Germline V lookup: CDR1 LNHDA, CDR2 SQIVND (reference sequence). This CDR3 comprises 13 residues. Between the trimmed V and J ends, which lost 7 bases and 3 bases, there was a span of 10 bases. Here the CDR3 DNA reads TGTGCCAGTACATCGGTAGACAATCAGCCCCAGCATTTT. Translation: CASTSVDNQPQHF.

As concerns this clone: One junction end does not reproduce the germline sequence, and a read error may be involved. The gene calls are TRBV7-7 and TRBJ1-1; 7 bases are a match to TRBD1. The CDR3 extends over 15 amino acids. The germline V gene encodes CDR1 SSHAT and CDR2 FNYEAQ (reference sequence). The CDR3 here is CASSLEGQTNTEAFF. The CDR3 DNA follows: TGTGCTAGCAGCTTAGAGGGACAGACGAACACTGAAGCTTTCTTT.

The chain recombines TRBV4-1 with TRBJ2-1; TRBD2 is a possible D gene (5 bases). The germline CDR1 and CDR2 sequences are MGHRA and YSYEKL. V was trimmed by 2 bases and J by 3 bases, leaving 5 bases between them. The CDR3 covers 13 residues. The CDR3 spells CASSQSGYNEQFF. CDR3 coding DNA: TGCGCCAGCAGCCAAAGCGGCTACAATGAGCAGTTCTTC.

The chain's CDR3 is CASSMDRGHYNEQFF. The CDR3 nucleotides are TGTGCCAGTAGTATGGACAGGGGGCACTACAATGAGCAGTTCTTC. J is TRBJ2-1 and V is TRBV19, with TRBD1 matching over 11 bases. CDR3 length: 15 residues. Germline V gene lookup returns CDR1 LNHDA and CDR2 SQIVND (reference sequence). Trimming cost V 3 bases and J 3 bases; bases outside gene matches: 1.

The chain has TRBV5-1 and TRBJ1-4, with 12 bases lining up with TRBD1. The germline V gene encodes CDR1 SGHRS and CDR2 YFSETQ. Trimming removed 0 bases from V and 10 bases from J; junction bases left unmatched: 4. This CDR3 is built from 15 residues. The CDR3 nucleotides read TGCGCCAGCAGCTTGGAGGGACAGGGGGCCCGAAAACTGTTTTTT. Translation: CASSLEGQGARKLFF.

This clone was picked up a small number of times. The genes are TRBV6-4 and TRBJ1-2; 8 bases line up with TRBD1. CDR1 is MRHNA and CDR2 is SNTAGT in the germline V gene. CDR3 size: 13 residues. V lost 1 base, J lost 6 bases, and 1 base stayed unmatched. DNA of the CDR3: TGTGCCAGCAGTGACTTGACAGGGGATGGCTACACCTTC. Encoded protein: CASSDLTGDGYTF.

This chain uses TRBV11-2 with TRBJ1-5; D is unresolved. The CDR3 totals 14 residues. V was clipped by 3 bases and J by 5 bases, with 11 bases between them. CDR1 and CDR2 from the germline V gene are SGHAT and FQNNGV. CDR3: CASSLGLGDQPQHF. CDR3 bases: TGTGCCAGCAGCTTGGGTTTAGGAGATCAGCCCCAGCATTTT.

Only one count was recorded for this clone. The V gene is TRBV5-1, the J gene TRBJ1-3; D gene unclear. Germline V gene data show CDR1 as SGHRS and CDR2 as YFSETQ. The CDR3 has 15 amino acids. The V end was cut by 4 bases, the J end by 4 bases, with 15 bases between. The CDR3 spells CASSITPGGGNTIYF. CDR3 bases: TGCGCCAGCAGCATTACTCCGGGAGGAGGAAACACCATATATTTT.

The chain couples TRBV28 to TRBJ2-7; 9 bases align to TRBD1. CDR1 is MDHEN and CDR2 is SYDVKM in the germline V gene. J was trimmed by 3 bases and V by 4 bases; bases with no gene match: 4. The CDR3 has 14 amino acids. The chain's CDR3 is CASSSPGQGYEQYV. The DNA of the CDR3 is TGTGCCAGCAGTTCACCGGGACAGGGCTACGAGCAGTACGTC.

The gene calls are TRBV13 and TRBJ1-1; tentative D call: TRBD1 (5 bases). Trimming left V 7 bases short and J 2 bases short, with 11 bases between. CDR1 is PRHDT, CDR2 FYEKMQ, per germline (reference sequence). There are 13 residues in the CDR3. CDR3 sequence: CASKIRANTEAFF. In nucleotides, the CDR3 is TGTGCCAGCAAAATCAGGGCCAACACTGAAGCTTTCTTT.

The V call is TRBV7-9, the J call TRBJ1-2; D may be TRBD1 (6 bases). V gave up 5 bases and J gave up 6 bases, with 19 bases separating them. Germline V gene lookup returns CDR1 SEHNR and CDR2 FQNEAQ (reference sequence). This CDR3 has 15 residues. The CDR3 coding sequence is TGTGCCAGCAGCCTTGAAACAGGGCCCACCGATGGCTACACCTTC. As protein: CASSLETGPTDGYTF.

The rearrangement uses TRBV6-5 and TRBJ2-7; TRBD2 aligns across 9 bases. The CDR3 is 14 amino acids. J lost 6 bases, V lost 7 bases, and 10 bases had no gene match. Germline assignment: CDR1 MNHEY and CDR2 SVGAGI. CDR3 protein: CASNNLAGSGEQYF. CDR3 DNA sequence: TGTGCCAGCAACAATCTAGCGGGATCGGGCGAGCAGTACTTC.

The chain is built from TRBV5-1 and TRBJ1-1; TRBD1 might be the D (5 bases). V was trimmed by 1 base and J by 9 bases, leaving 16 bases between them. Germline values: CDR1 SGHRS, CDR2 YFSETQ. The CDR3 consists of 14 residues. The CDR3 DNA sequence: TGCGCCAGCAGCTTGTGGGGGGAAAGGACTCAAGCTTTCTTT. This gives the protein CASSLWGERTQAFF.

This chain connects TRBV18 to TRBJ2-5; no clear D. The germline gives CDR1 KGHSH, CDR2 LQKENI. Between the trimmed V and J ends, which lost 0 bases and 1 base, there was a span of 6 bases. CDR3 length: 14 amino acids. CDR3 nucleotide sequence: TGTGCCAGCTCACCACCAACAAGCCAAGAGACCCAGTACTTC. It is translated as CASSPPTSQETQYF.